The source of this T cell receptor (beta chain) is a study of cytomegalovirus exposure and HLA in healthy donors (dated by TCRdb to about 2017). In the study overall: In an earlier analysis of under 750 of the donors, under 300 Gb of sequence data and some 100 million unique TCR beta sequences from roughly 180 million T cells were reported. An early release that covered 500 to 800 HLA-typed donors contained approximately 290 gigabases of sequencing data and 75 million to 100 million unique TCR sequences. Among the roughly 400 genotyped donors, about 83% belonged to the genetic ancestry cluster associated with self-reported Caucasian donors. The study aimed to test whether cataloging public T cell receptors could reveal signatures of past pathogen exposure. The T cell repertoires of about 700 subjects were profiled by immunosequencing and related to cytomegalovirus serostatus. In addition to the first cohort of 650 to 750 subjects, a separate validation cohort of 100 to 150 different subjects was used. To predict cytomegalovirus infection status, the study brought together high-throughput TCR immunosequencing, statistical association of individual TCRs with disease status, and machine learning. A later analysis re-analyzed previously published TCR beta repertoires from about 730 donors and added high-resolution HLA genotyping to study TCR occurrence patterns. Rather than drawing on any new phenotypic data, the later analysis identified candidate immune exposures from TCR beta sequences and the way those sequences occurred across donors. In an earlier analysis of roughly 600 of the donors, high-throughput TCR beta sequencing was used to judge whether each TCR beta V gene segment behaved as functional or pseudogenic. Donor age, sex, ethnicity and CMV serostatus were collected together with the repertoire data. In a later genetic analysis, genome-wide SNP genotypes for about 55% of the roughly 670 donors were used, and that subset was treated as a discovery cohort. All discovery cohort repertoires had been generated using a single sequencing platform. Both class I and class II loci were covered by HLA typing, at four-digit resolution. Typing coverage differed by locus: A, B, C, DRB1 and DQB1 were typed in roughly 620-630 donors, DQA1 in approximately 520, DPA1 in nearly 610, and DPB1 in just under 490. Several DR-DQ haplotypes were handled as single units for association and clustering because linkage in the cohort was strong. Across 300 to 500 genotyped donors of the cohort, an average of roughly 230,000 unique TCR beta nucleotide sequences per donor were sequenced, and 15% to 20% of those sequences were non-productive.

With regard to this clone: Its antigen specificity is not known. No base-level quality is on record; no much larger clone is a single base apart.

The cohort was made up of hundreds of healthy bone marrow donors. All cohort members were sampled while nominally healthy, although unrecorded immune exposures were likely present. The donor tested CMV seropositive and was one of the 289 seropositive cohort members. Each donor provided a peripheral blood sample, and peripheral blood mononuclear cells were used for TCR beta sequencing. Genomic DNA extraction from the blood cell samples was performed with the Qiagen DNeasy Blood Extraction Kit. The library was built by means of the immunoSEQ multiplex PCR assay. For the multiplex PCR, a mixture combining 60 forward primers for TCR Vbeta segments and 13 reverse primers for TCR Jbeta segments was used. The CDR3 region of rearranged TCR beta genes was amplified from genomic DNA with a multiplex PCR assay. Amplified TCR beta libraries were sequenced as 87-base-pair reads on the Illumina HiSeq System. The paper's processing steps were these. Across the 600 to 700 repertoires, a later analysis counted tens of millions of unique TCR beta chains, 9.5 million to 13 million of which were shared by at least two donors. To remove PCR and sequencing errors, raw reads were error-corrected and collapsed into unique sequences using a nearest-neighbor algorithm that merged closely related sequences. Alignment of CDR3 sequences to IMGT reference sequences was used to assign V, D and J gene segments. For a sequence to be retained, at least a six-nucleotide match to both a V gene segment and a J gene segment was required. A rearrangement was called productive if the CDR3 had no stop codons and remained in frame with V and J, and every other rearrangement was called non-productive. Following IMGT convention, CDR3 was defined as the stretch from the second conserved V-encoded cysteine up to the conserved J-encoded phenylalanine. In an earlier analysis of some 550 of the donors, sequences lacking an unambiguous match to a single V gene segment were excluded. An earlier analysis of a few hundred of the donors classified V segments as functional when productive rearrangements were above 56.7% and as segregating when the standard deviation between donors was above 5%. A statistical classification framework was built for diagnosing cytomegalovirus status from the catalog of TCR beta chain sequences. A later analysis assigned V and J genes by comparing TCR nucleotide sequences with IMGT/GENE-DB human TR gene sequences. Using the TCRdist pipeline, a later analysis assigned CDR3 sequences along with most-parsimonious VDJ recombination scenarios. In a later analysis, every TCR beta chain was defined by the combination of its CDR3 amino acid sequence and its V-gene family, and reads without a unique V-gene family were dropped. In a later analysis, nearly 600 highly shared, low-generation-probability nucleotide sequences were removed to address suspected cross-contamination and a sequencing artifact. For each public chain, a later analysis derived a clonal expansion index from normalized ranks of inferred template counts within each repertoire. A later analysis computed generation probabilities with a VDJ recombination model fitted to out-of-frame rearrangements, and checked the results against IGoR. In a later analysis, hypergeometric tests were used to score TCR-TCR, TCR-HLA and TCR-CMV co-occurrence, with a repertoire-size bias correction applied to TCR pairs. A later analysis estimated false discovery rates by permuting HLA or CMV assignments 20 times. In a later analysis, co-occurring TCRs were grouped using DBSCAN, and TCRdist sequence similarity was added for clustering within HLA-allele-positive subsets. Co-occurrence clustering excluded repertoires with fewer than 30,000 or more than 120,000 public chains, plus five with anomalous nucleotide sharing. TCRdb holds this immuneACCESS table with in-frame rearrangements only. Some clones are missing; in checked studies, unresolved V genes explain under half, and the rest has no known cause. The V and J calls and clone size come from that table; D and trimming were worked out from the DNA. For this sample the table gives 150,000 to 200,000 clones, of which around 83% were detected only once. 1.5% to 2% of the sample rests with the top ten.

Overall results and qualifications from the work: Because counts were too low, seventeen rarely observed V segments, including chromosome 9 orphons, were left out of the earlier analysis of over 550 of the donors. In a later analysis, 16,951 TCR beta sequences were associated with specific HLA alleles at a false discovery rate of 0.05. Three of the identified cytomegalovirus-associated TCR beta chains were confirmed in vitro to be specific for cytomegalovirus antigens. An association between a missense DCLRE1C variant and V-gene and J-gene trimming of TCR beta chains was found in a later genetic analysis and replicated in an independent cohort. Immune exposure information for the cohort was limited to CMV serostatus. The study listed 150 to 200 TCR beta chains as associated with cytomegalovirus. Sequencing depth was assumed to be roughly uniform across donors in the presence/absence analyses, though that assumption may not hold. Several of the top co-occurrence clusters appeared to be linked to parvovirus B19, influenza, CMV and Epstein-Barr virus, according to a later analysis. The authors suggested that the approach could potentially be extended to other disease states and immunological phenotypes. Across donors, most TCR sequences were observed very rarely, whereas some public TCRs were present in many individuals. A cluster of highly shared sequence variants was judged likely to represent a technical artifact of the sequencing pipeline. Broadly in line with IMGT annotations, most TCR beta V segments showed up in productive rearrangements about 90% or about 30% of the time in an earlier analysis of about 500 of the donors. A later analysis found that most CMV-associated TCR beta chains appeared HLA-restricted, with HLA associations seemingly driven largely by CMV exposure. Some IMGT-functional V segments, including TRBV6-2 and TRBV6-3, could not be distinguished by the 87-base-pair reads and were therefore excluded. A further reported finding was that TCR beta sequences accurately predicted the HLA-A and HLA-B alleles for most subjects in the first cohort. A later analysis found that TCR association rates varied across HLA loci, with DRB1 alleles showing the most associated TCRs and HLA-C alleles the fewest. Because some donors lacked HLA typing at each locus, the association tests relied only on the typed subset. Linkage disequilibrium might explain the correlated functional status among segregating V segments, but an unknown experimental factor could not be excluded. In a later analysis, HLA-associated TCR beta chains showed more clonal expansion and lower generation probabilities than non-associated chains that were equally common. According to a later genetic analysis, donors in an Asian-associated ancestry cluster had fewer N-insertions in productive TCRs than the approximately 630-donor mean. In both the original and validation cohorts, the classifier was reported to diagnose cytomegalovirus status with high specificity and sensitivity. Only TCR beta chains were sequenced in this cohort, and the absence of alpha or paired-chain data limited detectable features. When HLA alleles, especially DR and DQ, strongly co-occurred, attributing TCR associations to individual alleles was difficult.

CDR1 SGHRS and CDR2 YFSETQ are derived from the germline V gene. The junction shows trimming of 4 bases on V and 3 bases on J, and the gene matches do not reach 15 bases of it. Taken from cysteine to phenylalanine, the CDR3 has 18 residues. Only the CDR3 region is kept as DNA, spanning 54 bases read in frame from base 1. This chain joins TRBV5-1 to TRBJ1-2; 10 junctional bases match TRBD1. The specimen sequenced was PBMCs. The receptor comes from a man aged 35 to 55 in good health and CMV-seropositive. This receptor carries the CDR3 CASSLTPDRGQFYYGYTF. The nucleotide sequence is TGCGCCAGCAGCCTAACGCCCGACAGGGGGCAATTCTACTATGGCTACACCTTC. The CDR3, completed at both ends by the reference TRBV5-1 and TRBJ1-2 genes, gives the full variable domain KAGVTQTPRYLIKTRGQQVTLSCSPISGHRSVSWYQQTPGQGLQFLFEYFSETQRNKGNFPGRFSGRQFSNSRSEMNVSTLELGDSALYLCASSLTPDRGQFYYGYTFGSGTRLTVV.